This TCR beta chain comes out of a study of CD8+ T cells in alopecia areata. General study results and limits: Lesional tissue from the scalp (especially in alopecia totalis/universalis) showed higher clonality than normal scalp.

This clone was recorded at least ten times. Its antigen is undetermined. Here the gene names and germline are mouse. The CDR3 end is not reached by the read, which stops 4 residues before it; the germline J gene fills it in. RNA, once extracted, was reverse transcribed into cDNA for use as the sequencing template. This table comes from immunoSEQ multiplex PCR, and its TCRdb copy is limited to in-frame clones, with some not included. In total the sample includes over 5,500 clones, none of them seen once. Cells from pooled cutaneous lymph nodes were sorted by CD4, CD8alpha, NKG2D, NKG2ACE and other markers. CDR1 and CDR2 from the germline V gene are LGHNA and YNLKQL (reference sequence). The V and J ends lost 4 bases and 3 bases, in that order; junction bases with no gene match: 1. This CDR3 spans 15 amino acids.

The sequenced sample was CD8+ T cells sorted from a lymph node. This clonotype was obtained from a C3H/HeJ mouse with alopecia areata. The mice in this strain carry MHC haplotype H2-k. This rearrangement joins TRBV5 to TRBJ2-1; 12 nucleotides align to TRBD2. CDR3 region: CASSRLGGRYAEQFF. The sequenced part of the CDR3 DNA is TGTGCCAGCAGCCGACTGGGGGGGCGCTATGCT.